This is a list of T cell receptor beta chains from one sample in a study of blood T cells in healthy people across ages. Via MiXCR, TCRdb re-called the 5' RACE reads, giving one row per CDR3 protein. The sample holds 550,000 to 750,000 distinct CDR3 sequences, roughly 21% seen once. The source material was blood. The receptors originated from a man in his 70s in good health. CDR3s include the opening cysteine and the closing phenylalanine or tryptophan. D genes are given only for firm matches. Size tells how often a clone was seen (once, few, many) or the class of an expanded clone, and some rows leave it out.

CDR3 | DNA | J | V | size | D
CASRSGGANEQFF | TGTGCCAGCAGGTCGGGTGGGGCCAATGAGCAGTTCTTC | TRBJ2-1 | TRBV12-3/TRBV12-4 | many | -
CASSRRDRYYANYGYTF | TGTGCCAGCAGCCGACGGGACAGATACTACGCTAACTATGGCTACACCTTC | TRBJ1-2 | TRBV3-1 | - | TRBD1
CASSLTGFTDTEYF | TGTGCCAGCAGTCTCACAGGGTTCACAGATACGGAGTATTTT | TRBJ2-3 | TRBV12-3/TRBV12-4 | - | -
CASRSGSALQYF | TGTGCCAGCAGGTCCGGTAGCGCCCTCCAGTACTTC | TRBJ2-5 | TRBV12-3/TRBV12-4 | many | -
CSATTSGSTGANVLTF | TGCAGTGCCACAACCTCAGGGTCAACTGGGGCCAACGTCCTGACTTTC | TRBJ2-6 | TRBV20-1 | - | -
CSAHSGRAYEQYF | TGCAGTGCTCATAGCGGGAGGGCCTACGAGCAGTACTTC | TRBJ2-7 | TRBV20-1 | - | TRBD2
CAWAGTASNQPQHF | TGTGCCTGGGCCGGGACAGCTAGCAATCAGCCCCAGCATTTT | TRBJ1-5 | TRBV30 | - | TRBD1
CASAALGTQETQYF | TGTGCCAGCGCAGCTTTAGGGACTCAAGAGACCCAGTACTTC | TRBJ2-5 | TRBV7-9 | few | -
CSALQGAQDTEAFF | TGCAGTGCATTACAGGGGGCGCAGGATACTGAAGCTTTCTTT | TRBJ1-1 | TRBV20-1 | many | TRBD1
CSARDLGGRIADTQYF | TGCAGTGCTAGAGATCTGGGGGGGAGGATTGCAGATACGCAGTATTTT | TRBJ2-3 | TRBV20-1 | few | TRBD2
CASSSGGLYSYEQYF | TGTGCCAGCAGCTCAGGGGGACTTTACTCCTACGAGCAGTACTTC | TRBJ2-7 | TRBV7-2 | once | -
CSARDLGPRGNTQYF | TGCAGTGCTAGAGATCTGGGGCCCCGAGGGAATACGCAGTATTTT | TRBJ2-3 | TRBV20-1 | few | -
CATSRDPAGGFYNEQFF | TGTGCCACCAGCAGAGACCCTGCGGGGGGCTTCTACAATGAGCAGTTCTTC | TRBJ2-1 | TRBV15 | - | TRBD2
CASSLASGSGTQYF | TGTGCCAGCAGCTTAGCCAGCGGGAGTGGGACCCAGTACTTC | TRBJ2-5 | TRBV7-2 | few | TRBD2
CASSFAGGGQETQHF | TGTGCCAGCAGCTTTGCGGGGGGAGGCCAAGAGACCCAGCACTTC | TRBJ2-1 | TRBV7-9 | few | TRBD2
CASSPRELEAFNEQFF | TGTGCCAGCAGCCCAAGGGAACTAGAGGCTTTCAATGAGCAGTTCTTC | TRBJ2-1 | TRBV7-2 | few | -
CASSELAGEQYF | TGTGCCAGCAGTGAGCTAGCGGGGGAGCAGTACTTC | TRBJ2-7 | TRBV27 | once | TRBD2
CATSNSGRIQETQYF | TGTGCCACCAGCAATAGCGGGAGAATCCAAGAGACCCAGTACTTC | TRBJ2-5 | TRBV15 | - | TRBD2
CASSARDPRDEQFF | TGTGCCAGCAGCGCCCGGGACCCGAGAGATGAGCAGTTCTTC | TRBJ2-1 | TRBV4-2 | few | -
CASSVAWEGETQYF | TGTGCCAGCAGCGTAGCATGGGAGGGGGAGACCCAGTACTTC | TRBJ2-5 | TRBV9 | - | TRBD2
CATSDLAGVTYNEQFF | TGTGCCACCAGTGATTTGGCGGGAGTTACCTACAATGAGCAGTTCTTC | TRBJ2-1 | TRBV24-1 | few | TRBD2
CASRGGQGVGSDEQFF | TGTGCCAGCAGGGGGGGACAGGGTGTTGGTAGCGATGAGCAGTTCTTC | TRBJ2-1 | TRBV2 | - | TRBD1
CASSLTSGVDEQYF | TGTGCCAGCAGTTTAACTAGCGGAGTGGACGAGCAGTACTTC | TRBJ2-7 | TRBV7-2 | - | TRBD2
CSVEPQGRVGELFF | TGCAGCGTTGAGCCACAGGGTAGGGTCGGGGAGCTGTTTTTT | TRBJ2-2 | TRBV29-1 | few | -
CASSLARGYYEQYF | TGTGCCAGCAGTCTTGCCAGGGGGTACTACGAGCAGTACTTC | TRBJ2-7 | TRBV28 | few | TRBD1
CASSPPLQGSRAKNIQYF | TGTGCCAGCAGCCCCCCCTTACAGGGGAGTAGAGCCAAAAACATTCAGTACTTC | TRBJ2-4 | TRBV11-2 | few | TRBD1
CSVVADSFELVFF | TGCAGCGTTGTAGCCGACAGTTTCGAACTGGTCTTCTTC | TRBJ2-1 | TRBV29-1 | - | -